The 32 T cell receptor beta chains below all came from one sample that was sequenced in a study of CD8+ T cells in alopecia areata. The sequencing template was cDNA reverse transcribed from extracted RNA. Clones were sequenced by immunoSEQ multiplex PCR, and TCRdb holds only the in-frame ones, with some missing. The table has around 120,000 clones, more than 40% seen once. As to treatment: oral pan-JAK inhibitor, 5-10 mg twice daily. This material consisted of CD4+ T cells sorted from blood, taken at week 4, from a patient treated with tofacitinib. Source of these receptors: a human donor with alopecia areata.

This rearrangement joins TRBV4-1 to TRBJ1-5; TRBD1 might be the D (6 bases). The ends were cut back, 4 bases at V and 2 bases at J, with 21 bases in the middle. The CDR3 covers 18 residues. Germline assignment: CDR1 MGHRA and CDR2 YSYEKL. In nucleotides, the CDR3 is TGCGCCAGCAGCCCTGGGACACTCAAATCCCCGCGCAATCAGCCCCAGCATTTT. It translates to CASSPGTLKSPRNQPQHF.

V gene TRBV27 combines with J gene TRBJ1-6, with D perhaps matching TRBD1 (6 bases). The CDR3 has 14 amino acids. Germline V CDR1 and CDR2: MNHEY, SMNVEV (reference sequence). Trimming pared 2 bases from V and 8 bases from J, leaving 10 bases between. The CDR3 is CASSLTGLDSPLHF. CDR3 DNA: TGTGCCAGCAGTTTAACAGGGCTAGATTCACCCCTCCACTTT.

The chain is built from TRBV29-1 and TRBJ2-2; D ambiguous. The germline V gene has CDR1 SQVTM and CDR2 ANQGSEA. V lost 5 bases, J lost 5 bases, and 12 bases lay in between. The CDR3 is 13 residues long. CDR3 nucleotides: TGCAGCGTTCCCAACCCTATGACCGGGGAGCTGTTTTTT. It yields the protein CSVPNPMTGELFF.

The genes are TRBV4-1 and TRBJ1-1; 7 bases align to TRBD1. The CDR3 is 15 amino acids. V lost 4 bases, J lost 2 bases, and 7 bases stayed unmatched. CDR1 and CDR2 (germline): MGHRA, YSYEKL. CDR3 coding DNA: TGCGCCAGCAGCCGCGGGACAGACCTCAACACTGAAGCTTTCTTT. It encodes CASSRGTDLNTEAFF.

This clone was found a few times. The chain recombines TRBV15 with TRBJ2-1, with D unclear. The CDR3 is 15 residues long. Germline V lookup: CDR1 LNHNV, CDR2 YYDKDF (reference sequence). Trimming shortened V by 4 bases and J by 0 bases, and 10 bases separated the two germline ends. The chain's CDR3 is CATSIEMSSYNEQFF. The CDR3 DNA follows: TGTGCCACCAGCATCGAGATGAGCTCCTACAATGAGCAGTTCTTC. The complete variable domain, with remaining parts taken from reference TRBV15 and TRBJ2-1, reads DAMVIQNPRYQVTQFGKPVTLSCSQTLNHNVMYWYQQKSSQAPKLLFHYYDKDFNNEADTPDNFQSRRPNTSFCFLDIRSPGLGDTAMYLCATSIEMSSYNEQFFGPGTRLTVL.

The chain couples TRBV30 to TRBJ2-7, with TRBD1 as a possible D gene (5 bases). The germline V gene encodes CDR1 GTSNPN and CDR2 SVGIG (reference sequence). This CDR3 has 13 residues. With 5 bases removed from V and 2 bases from J, the gap between germline ends came to 13 bases. For the CDR3, the DNA is TGTGCCTGGTCCTGGGGCGGAACCTACGAGCAGTACTTC. Translation: CAWSWGGTYEQYF. Supplemented by reference TRBV30 and TRBJ2-7, the full variable domain reads SQTIHQWPATLVQPVGSPLSLECTVEGTSNPNLYWYRQAAGRGLQLLFYSVGIGQISSEVPQNLSASRPQDRQFILSSKKLLLSDSGFYLCAWSWGGTYEQYFGPGTRLTVT.

The CDR3 sequence is CAWSVGTTNNQPQHF. In DNA, the CDR3 is TGTGCCTGGAGCGTTGGGACGACCAACAATCAGCCCCAGCATTTT. The gene calls are TRBV30 and TRBJ1-5; D is perhaps TRBD1 (5 bases). V lost 3 bases and J lost 3, with 15 bases in between. The CDR3 sequence is 15 residues long. The germline V gene has CDR1 GTSNPN and CDR2 SVGIG (reference sequence).

V gene TRBV29-1 combines with J gene TRBJ1-1; a weak D match, TRBD1 (6 bases). In germline, CDR1 is SQVTM, CDR2 ANQGSEA. Trimming pared 6 bases from V and 7 bases from J, leaving 21 bases between. The CDR3 extends over 14 amino acids. The CDR3 region has the DNA TGCAGCGTAGTGCAGAGGGGGGCGGGAGGTGAAGCTTTCTTT. Its protein is CSVVQRGAGGEAFF. Full variable domain (missing parts from reference TRBV29-1 and TRBJ1-1): SAVISQKPSRDICQRGTSLTIQCQVDSQVTMMFWYRQQPGQSLTLIATANQGSEATYESGFVIDKFPISRPNLTFSTLTVSNMSPEDSSIYLCSVVQRGAGGEAFFGQGTRLTVV.

This clone was counted a few times. The V call is TRBV7-9, the J call TRBJ2-2, with 8 positions matching TRBD2. Germline assignment: CDR1 SEHNR and CDR2 FQNEAQ (reference sequence). The J segment lost 0 bases and the V segment lost 10 bases, leaving 1 base of the junction unmatched. The CDR3 runs 13 residues. As DNA, the CDR3 is TGTGCCACAGCGGGGGCGAACACCGGGGAGCTGTTTTTT. This sequence encodes CATAGANTGELFF.

The chain has TRBV6-5 and TRBJ1-2; 7 positions agree with TRBD1. This CDR3 has 14 amino acids. V was pared by 10 bases and J by 4 bases, with 12 bases of the junction left unmatched. Per the germline V gene, CDR1 is MNHEY and CDR2 is SVGAGI. The CDR3 reads CATQKGTGAYGYTF. The CDR3 DNA reads as TGTGCCACCCAAAAGGGTACAGGGGCCTATGGCTACACCTTC.

The rearrangement joins TRBV30 to TRBJ1-2; D unclear. Between the trimmed V and J ends, which lost 1 base and 4 bases, there was a span of 13 bases. The CDR3 length is 14 residues. In germline, CDR1 is GTSNPN, CDR2 SVGIG (reference sequence). CDR3 residues: CAWSARTEIYGYTF. The CDR3 nucleotides are TGTGCCTGGAGTGCCCGGACCGAAATCTATGGCTACACCTTC.

The chain links TRBV29-1 to TRBJ2-2; tentatively, D is TRBD2 (5 bases). CDR1 is SQVTM and CDR2 is ANQGSEA in the germline V gene. V was cut by 7 bases and J by 6 bases, with 12 bases left in between. The CDR3 runs 12 residues. CDR3 amino acids: CSARGQAGELFF. The DNA of the CDR3 is TGCAGCGCCCGAGGGCAGGCCGGGGAGCTGTTTTTT.

This clone turned up a few times. This chain links TRBV4-1 with TRBJ2-7, with TRBD2 matching 10 bases. Germline V gene data show CDR1 as MGHRA and CDR2 as YSYEKL. The CDR3 is made up of 17 amino acids. The V gene end was trimmed by 1 base and the J gene end by 2 bases; junction bases not matched to a gene: 8. The CDR3 DNA follows: TGCGCCAGCAGCCAAGCGGGGGCACTAGCGGGGACCTACGAGCAGTACTTC. Its protein product is CASSQAGALAGTYEQYF.

V and J are TRBV30 and TRBJ2-5; D is possibly TRBD2 (5 bases). V was clipped by 0 bases and J by 5 bases, with 16 bases between them. Germline V CDR1 and CDR2: GTSNPN, SVGIG (reference sequence). CDR3 length: 15 residues. CDR3 DNA: TGTGCCTGGAGTGTAGTTCGAGGGATGGGCGAGACCCAGTACTTC. Its translation is CAWSVVRGMGETQYF.

The chain couples TRBV29-1 to TRBJ2-5; 10 bases are shared with TRBD2. Losses at the gene ends were 6 bases for V and 1 base for J; bases not matched to a gene: 11. The CDR3 contains 16 residues. From germline, CDR1 is SQVTM and CDR2 ANQGSEA. CDR3 residues: CSVMILAGFPQETQYF. The CDR3 nucleotides are TGCAGCGTAATGATACTAGCGGGGTTTCCCCAAGAGACCCAGTACTTC.

V usage is TRBV29-1 and J usage is TRBJ1-1, with D uncertain. The germline V gene encodes CDR1 SQVTM and CDR2 ANQGSEA. The CDR3 sequence is 13 residues long. CDR3 in amino acids: CSVIPGVNTEAFF. DNA for the CDR3: TGCAGTGTCATCCCGGGTGTGAACACTGAAGCTTTCTTT.

The V call is TRBV29-1, the J call TRBJ2-1; 7 nucleotides align to TRBD2. V was pared by 1 base and J by 6 bases, with 3 bases of the junction left unmatched. The CDR3 is 13 residues long. From germline, CDR1 is SQVTM and CDR2 ANQGSEA. The CDR3 loop is CSVEGLAANEQFF. DNA of the CDR3: TGCAGCGTTGAAGGCCTAGCGGCCAATGAGCAGTTCTTC.

This chain links TRBV19 with TRBJ1-2, with 10 bases identical to TRBD1. The trim removed 10 bases at V and 6 bases at J, leaving 23 bases unmatched. The germline gives CDR1 LNHDA, CDR2 SQIVND (reference sequence). The CDR3 contains 18 residues. The CDR3 region is CATQSPGQGLYSRNGYTF. The CDR3 bases are TGTGCCACCCAATCTCCGGGACAGGGGTTGTATTCGAGGAATGGCTACACCTTC.

This chain uses TRBV5-1 with TRBJ1-2; D is unclear. Trimming removed 2 bases at V and 2 bases at J, with 10 bases between. Germline V gene lookup returns CDR1 SGHRS and CDR2 YFSETQ. The CDR3 covers 14 residues. CDR3 region: CASSLTIANYGYTF. For the CDR3, the DNA is TGCGCCAGCAGCTTAACCATAGCGAACTATGGCTACACCTTC.

This clone was picked up a small number of times. This chain uses TRBV7-9 with TRBJ1-2; D might be TRBD1 (6 bases). This CDR3 region has 15 residues. Germline CDR1 is SEHNR and CDR2 is FQNEAQ (reference sequence). Trimming left V 5 bases short and J 5 bases short, with 18 bases between. For the CDR3, the DNA is TGTGCCAGCAGCACCCTCGGGGGAGGGGGATATGGCTACACCTTC. This codes for CASSTLGGGGYGYTF.

This clone was picked up a small number of times. V and J are TRBV29-1 and TRBJ2-2; 7 bases agree with TRBD1. The CDR3 is 16 amino acids. J lost 4 bases, V lost 4 bases, and 12 bases had no gene match. Germline loops: CDR1 SQVTM, CDR2 ANQGSEA. The DNA for the CDR3 is TGCAGCGTTGTACCCCCAGGGGGAGAGGGCACCGGGGAGCTGTTTTTT. Translated: CSVVPPGGEGTGELFF.

The gene calls are TRBV7-9 and TRBJ2-5; D remains unclear. There are 14 residues in the CDR3. Germline CDR1 SEHNR, CDR2 FQNEAQ (reference sequence). With 2 bases removed from V and 4 bases from J, the gap between germline ends came to 11 bases. The DNA of the CDR3 is TGTGCCAGCAGCTTAAGTCCAGGTCTAGAGACCCAGTACTTC. It specifies CASSLSPGLETQYF.

This chain uses TRBV30 with TRBJ1-5; TRBD1 matches 9 bases. The CDR3 sequence is 14 residues long. Germline V gene lookup returns CDR1 GTSNPN and CDR2 SVGIG (reference sequence). The V and J ends lost 2 bases and 5 bases, in that order; junction bases with no gene match: 4. The CDR3 is CAWSPGTGYQPQHF. Here the CDR3 DNA reads TGTGCCTGGAGTCCCGGGACAGGGTATCAGCCCCAGCATTTT. The variable domain in full, with the rest retrieved from reference TRBV30 and TRBJ1-5, is SQTIHQWPATLVQPVGSPLSLECTVEGTSNPNLYWYRQAAGRGLQLLFYSVGIGQISSEVPQNLSASRPQDRQFILSSKKLLLSDSGFYLCAWSPGTGYQPQHFGDGTRLSIL.

This clone was detected a few times. The V call is TRBV4-2, the J call TRBJ2-1, with TRBD2 matching 11 bases. J was trimmed by 8 bases and V by 0 bases; bases with no gene match: 6. The germline V gene has CDR1 LGHNA and CDR2 YNFKEQ. This CDR3 region has 16 residues. CDR3: CASSQDFSGGAYEQFF. For the CDR3, the DNA is TGTGCCAGCAGCCAAGATTTTAGCGGGGGGGCCTATGAGCAGTTCTTC.

A word on this clone: Other DNA sequences from this sample encode an identical CDR3 as well. The rearrangement links TRBV5-1 to TRBJ2-3; TRBD1 agrees at 11 bases. This CDR3 region has 14 residues. The junction had 2 bases not matched to a gene; V was cut back by 4 bases and J by 4 bases. In germline, CDR1 is SGHRS, CDR2 YFSETQ. Here the CDR3 reads CASSLGQGADTQYF. The CDR3 DNA is TGCGCCAGCAGCCTGGGACAGGGGGCAGATACGCAGTATTTT.

This clone was seen a few times. This chain links TRBV7-9 with TRBJ1-4, with D possibly TRBD1 on 5 matching bases. In germline, CDR1 is SEHNR, CDR2 FQNEAQ (reference sequence). The length of the CDR3 is 13 residues. Trimming pared 10 bases from V and 5 bases from J, leaving 14 bases between. The CDR3 bases are TGTGCCACCTCCGGGACCGTGAATGAAAAACTGTTTTTT. Amino acid sequence: CATSGTVNEKLFF.

The rearrangement joins TRBV30 to TRBJ2-7; D gene ambiguous. V gave up 5 bases and J gave up 6 bases, with 8 bases separating them. The CDR3 contains 10 residues. From germline, CDR1 is GTSNPN and CDR2 SVGIG (reference sequence). DNA for the CDR3: TGTGCCTGGGGGCAACGCGAGCAGTACTTC. Its translation is CAWGQREQYF.

This clone has more than one count but fewer than ten. This chain connects TRBV30 to TRBJ1-1, with no clear D. The V gene's germline CDR1 is GTSNPN and CDR2 SVGIG (reference sequence). The V end lost 2 bases, the J end lost 6 bases, and 7 bases lay between the germline ends. The CDR3 covers 11 residues. This chain's CDR3 is CAWSPRAEAFF. CDR3 DNA: TGTGCCTGGAGTCCCCGGGCTGAAGCTTTCTTT.

The chain is built from TRBV29-1 and TRBJ2-3; D is uncertain. With 6 bases removed from V and 3 bases from J, the gap between germline ends came to 16 bases. The CDR3 length is 14 residues. Germline V gene lookup returns CDR1 SQVTM and CDR2 ANQGSEA. CDR3 region: CSVDLPAGTDTQYF. The CDR3 DNA reads as TGCAGCGTGGATCTACCGGCAGGAACAGATACGCAGTATTTT.

The chain carries TRBV4-2 and TRBJ2-1, with TRBD2 matching over 8 bases. The junction had 6 bases not matched to a gene; V was cut back by 5 bases and J by 0 bases. This CDR3 comprises 16 residues. Germline V gene data show CDR1 as LGHNA and CDR2 as YNFKEQ. The CDR3 is CASSAIGGGSYNEQFF. The DNA for the CDR3 is TGTGCCAGCAGCGCTATCGGGGGGGGCTCCTACAATGAGCAGTTCTTC.

The chain is built from TRBV19 and TRBJ1-2; perhaps TRBD1 as D (5 bases). Trimming took off 6 bases at V and 4 bases at J, with 18 bases between the two ends. The CDR3 loop spans 15 amino acids. Germline values: CDR1 LNHDA, CDR2 SQIVND (reference sequence). The DNA for the CDR3 is TGTGCCAGTAGGGCCCCGGGGGATCGTGTCTATGGCTACACCTTC. This codes for CASRAPGDRVYGYTF.

This rearrangement joins TRBV30 to TRBJ1-1, with D possibly matching TRBD1 (5 bases). The CDR3 extends over 14 amino acids. Germline CDR1 reads GTSNPN; CDR2 reads SVGIG (reference sequence). Trimming pared 6 bases from V and 0 bases from J, leaving 14 bases between. CDR3 sequence reads: CACSLGLMNTEAFF. The CDR3 DNA is TGTGCCTGTTCTTTGGGACTGATGAACACTGAAGCTTTCTTT. Based on the CDR3 plus reference TRBV30 and TRBJ1-1, the full variable domain is SQTIHQWPATLVQPVGSPLSLECTVEGTSNPNLYWYRQAAGRGLQLLFYSVGIGQISSEVPQNLSASRPQDRQFILSSKKLLLSDSGFYLCACSLGLMNTEAFFGQGTRLTVV.